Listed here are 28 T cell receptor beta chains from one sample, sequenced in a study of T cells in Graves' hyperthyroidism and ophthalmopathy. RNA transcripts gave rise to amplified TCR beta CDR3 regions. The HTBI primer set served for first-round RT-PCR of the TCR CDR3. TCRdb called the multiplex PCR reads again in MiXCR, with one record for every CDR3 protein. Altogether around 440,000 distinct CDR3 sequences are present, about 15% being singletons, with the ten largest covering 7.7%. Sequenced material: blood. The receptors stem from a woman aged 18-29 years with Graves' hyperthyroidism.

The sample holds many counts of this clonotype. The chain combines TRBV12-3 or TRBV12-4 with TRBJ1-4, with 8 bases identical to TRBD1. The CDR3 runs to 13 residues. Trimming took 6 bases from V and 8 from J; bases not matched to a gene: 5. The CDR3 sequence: CASRGQDGEKLFF. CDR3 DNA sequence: TGTGCCAGCAGGGGACAGGATGGGGAAAAACTGTTTTTT.

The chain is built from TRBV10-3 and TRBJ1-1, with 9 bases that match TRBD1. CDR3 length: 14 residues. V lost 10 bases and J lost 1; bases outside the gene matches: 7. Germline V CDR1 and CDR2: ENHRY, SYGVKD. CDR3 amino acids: CASSRDRANTEAFF. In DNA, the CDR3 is TGTGCCAGCAGCAGGGACAGGGCGAACACTGAAGCTTTCTTT.

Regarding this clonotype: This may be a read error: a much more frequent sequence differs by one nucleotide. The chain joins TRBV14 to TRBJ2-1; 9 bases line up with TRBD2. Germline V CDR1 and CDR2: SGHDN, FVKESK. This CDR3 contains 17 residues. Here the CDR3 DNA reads TGTGCCGGCAGCCACGCTAGCGGGGCGACACTTTACAATGAGCAGTTCTTC. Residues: CAGSHASGATLYNEQFF.

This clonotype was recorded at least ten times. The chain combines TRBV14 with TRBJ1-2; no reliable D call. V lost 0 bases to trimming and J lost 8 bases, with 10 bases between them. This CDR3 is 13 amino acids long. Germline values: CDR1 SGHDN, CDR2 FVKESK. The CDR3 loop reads CASSQESGWGYTF. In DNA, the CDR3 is TGTGCCAGCAGCCAAGAATCCGGTTGGGGCTACACCTTC.

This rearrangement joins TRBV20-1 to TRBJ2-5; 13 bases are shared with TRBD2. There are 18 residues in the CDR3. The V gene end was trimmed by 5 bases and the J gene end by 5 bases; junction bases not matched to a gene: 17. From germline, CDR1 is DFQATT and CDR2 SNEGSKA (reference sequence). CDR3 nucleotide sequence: TGCAGTGCTGGGTCGCCGGGGACTAGCGGGACGATATCTGAGACCCAGTACTTC. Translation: CSAGSPGTSGTISETQYF.

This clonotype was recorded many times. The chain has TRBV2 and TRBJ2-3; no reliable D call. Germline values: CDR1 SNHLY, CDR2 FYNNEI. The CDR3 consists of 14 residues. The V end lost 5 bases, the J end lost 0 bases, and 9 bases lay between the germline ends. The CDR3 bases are TGTGCCAGCAGTTTTACTACTAGCACAGATACGCAGTATTTT. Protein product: CASSFTTSTDTQYF.

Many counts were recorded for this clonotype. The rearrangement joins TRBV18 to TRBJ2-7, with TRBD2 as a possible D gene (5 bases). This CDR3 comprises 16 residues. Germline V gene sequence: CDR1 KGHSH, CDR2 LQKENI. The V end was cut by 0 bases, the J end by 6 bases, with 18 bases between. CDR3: CASSPPGAVGTGEQYF. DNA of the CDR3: TGTGCCAGCTCACCACCGGGAGCGGTTGGTACTGGCGAGCAGTACTTC.

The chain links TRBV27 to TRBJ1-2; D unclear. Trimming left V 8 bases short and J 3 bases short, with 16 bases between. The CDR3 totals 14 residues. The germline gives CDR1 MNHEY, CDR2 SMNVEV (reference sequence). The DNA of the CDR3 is TGTGCCAGCGGAGCCCCCGGTCTAGACTATGGCTACACCTTC. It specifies CASGAPGLDYGYTF.

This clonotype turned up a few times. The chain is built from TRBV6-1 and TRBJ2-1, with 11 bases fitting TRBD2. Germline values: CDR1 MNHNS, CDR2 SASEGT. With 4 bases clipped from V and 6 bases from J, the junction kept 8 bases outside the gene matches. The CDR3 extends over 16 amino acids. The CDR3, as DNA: TGTGCCAGCAGTGTCACTCCGGGACTAGCGGTCAATGAGCAGTTCTTC. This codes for CASSVTPGLAVNEQFF.

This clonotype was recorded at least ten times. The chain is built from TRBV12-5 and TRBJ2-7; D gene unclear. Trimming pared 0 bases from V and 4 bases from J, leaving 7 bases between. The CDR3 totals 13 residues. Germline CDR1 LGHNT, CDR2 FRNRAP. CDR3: CASGLVPGYEQYF. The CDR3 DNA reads TGTGCTAGTGGTTTGGTCCCAGGATACGAGCAGTACTTC.

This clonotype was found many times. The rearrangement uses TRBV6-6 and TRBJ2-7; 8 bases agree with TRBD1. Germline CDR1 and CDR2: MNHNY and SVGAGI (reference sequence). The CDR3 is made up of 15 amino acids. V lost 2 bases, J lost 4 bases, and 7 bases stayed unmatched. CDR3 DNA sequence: TGTGCCAGCAGTTACGGCGGACAGGGTACTTACGAGCAGTACTTC. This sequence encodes CASSYGGQGTYEQYF.

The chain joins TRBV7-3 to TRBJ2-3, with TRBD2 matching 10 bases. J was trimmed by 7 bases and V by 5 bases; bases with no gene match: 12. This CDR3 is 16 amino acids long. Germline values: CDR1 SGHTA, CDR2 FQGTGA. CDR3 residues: CASSPLASGSRNTQYF. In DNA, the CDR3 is TGTGCCAGCAGCCCCCTGGCTAGCGGGAGTCGCAATACGCAGTATTTT. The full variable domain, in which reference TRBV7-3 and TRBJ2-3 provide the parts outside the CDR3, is GAGVSQTPSNKVTEKGKYVELRCDPISGHTALYWYRQSLGQGPEFLIYFQGTGAADDSGLPNDRFFAVRPEGSVSTLKIQRTERGDSAVYLCASSPLASGSRNTQYFGPGTRLTVL.

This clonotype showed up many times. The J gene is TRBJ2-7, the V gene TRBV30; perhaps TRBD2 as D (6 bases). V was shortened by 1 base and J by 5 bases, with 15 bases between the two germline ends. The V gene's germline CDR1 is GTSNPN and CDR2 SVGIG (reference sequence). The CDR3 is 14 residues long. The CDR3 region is CAWSDNWPGDEQYF. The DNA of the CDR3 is TGTGCCTGGAGTGATAACTGGCCGGGGGACGAGCAGTACTTC.

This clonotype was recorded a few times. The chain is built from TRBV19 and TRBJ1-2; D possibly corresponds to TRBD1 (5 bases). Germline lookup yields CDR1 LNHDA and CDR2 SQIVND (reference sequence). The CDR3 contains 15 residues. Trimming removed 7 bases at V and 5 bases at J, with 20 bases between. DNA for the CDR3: TGTGCCAGTACCACCGGGGTCCAGGGAGGGTATGGCTACACCTTC. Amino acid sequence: CASTTGVQGGYGYTF. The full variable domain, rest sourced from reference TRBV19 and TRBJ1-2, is DGGITQSPKYLFRKEGQNVTLSCEQNLNHDAMYWYRQDPGQGLRLIYYSQIVNDFQKGDIAEGYSVSREKKESFPLTVTSAQKNPTAFYLCASTTGVQGGYGYTFGSGTRLTVV.

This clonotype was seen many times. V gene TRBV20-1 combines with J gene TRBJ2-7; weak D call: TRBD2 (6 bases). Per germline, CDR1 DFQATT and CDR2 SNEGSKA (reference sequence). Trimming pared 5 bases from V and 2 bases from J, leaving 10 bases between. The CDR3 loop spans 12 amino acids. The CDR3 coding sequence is TGCAGTGCTCGGACTACCACCTACGAGCAGTACTTC. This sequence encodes CSARTTTYEQYF.

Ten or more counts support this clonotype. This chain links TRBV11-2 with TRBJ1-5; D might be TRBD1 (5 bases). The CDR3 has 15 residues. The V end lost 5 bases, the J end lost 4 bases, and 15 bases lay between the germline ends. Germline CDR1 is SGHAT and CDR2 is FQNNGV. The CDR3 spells CASSPRDGENQPQHF. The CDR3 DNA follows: TGTGCCAGCAGCCCTCGGGACGGGGAAAATCAGCCCCAGCATTTT.

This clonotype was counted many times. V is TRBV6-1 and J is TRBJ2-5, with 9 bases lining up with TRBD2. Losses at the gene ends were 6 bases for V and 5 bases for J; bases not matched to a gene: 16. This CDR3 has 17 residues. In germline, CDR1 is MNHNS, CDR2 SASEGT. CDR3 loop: CASRRGVLAGGPETQYF. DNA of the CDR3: TGTGCCAGCAGAAGGGGAGTACTGGCGGGGGGGCCTGAGACCCAGTACTTC.

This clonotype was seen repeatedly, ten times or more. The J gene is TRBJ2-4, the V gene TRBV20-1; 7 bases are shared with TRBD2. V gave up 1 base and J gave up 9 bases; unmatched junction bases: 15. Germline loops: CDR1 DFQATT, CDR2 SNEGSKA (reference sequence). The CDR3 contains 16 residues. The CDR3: CSARASSTDWGGIQYF. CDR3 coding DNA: TGCAGTGCTAGAGCCTCCTCCACCGACTGGGGGGGCATTCAGTACTTC.

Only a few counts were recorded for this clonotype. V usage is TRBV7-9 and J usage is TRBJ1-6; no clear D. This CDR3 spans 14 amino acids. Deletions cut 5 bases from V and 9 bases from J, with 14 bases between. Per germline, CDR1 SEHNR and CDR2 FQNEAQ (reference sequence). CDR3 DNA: TGTGCCAGCAGCCGGGCCTCGGAGGTTTCACCCCTCCACTTT. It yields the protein CASSRASEVSPLHF.

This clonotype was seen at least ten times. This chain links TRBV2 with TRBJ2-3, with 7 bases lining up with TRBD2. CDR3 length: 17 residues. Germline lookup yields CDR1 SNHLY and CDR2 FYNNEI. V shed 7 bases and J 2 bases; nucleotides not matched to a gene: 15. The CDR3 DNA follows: TGTGCCAGCACCCTGTCGACTAGCAGTGAAATCACAGATACGCAGTATTTT. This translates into CASTLSTSSEITDTQYF.

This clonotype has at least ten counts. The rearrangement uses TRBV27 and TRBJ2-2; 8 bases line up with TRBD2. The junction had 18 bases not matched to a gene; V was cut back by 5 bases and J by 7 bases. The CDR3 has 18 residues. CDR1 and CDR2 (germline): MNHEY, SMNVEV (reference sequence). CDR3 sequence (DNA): TGTGCCAGCAGTCCAGGACTAAGCGGGGGCGGTTGGGTCGGGGAGCTGTTTTTT. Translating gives CASSPGLSGGGWVGELFF.

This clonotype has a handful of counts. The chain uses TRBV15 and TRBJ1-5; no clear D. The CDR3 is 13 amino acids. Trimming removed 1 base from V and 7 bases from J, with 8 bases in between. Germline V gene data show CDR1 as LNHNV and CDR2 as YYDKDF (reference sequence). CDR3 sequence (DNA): TGTGCCACCAGCAGAGGGGTAGGGCAGCCCCAGCATTTT. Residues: CATSRGVGQPQHF.

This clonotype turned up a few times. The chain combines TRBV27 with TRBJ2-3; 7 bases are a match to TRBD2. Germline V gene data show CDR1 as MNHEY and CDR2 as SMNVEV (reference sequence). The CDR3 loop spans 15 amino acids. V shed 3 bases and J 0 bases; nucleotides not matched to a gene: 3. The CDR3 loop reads CASSFQRDSTDTQYF. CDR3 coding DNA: TGTGCCAGCAGTTTCCAGCGGGACAGCACAGATACGCAGTATTTT.

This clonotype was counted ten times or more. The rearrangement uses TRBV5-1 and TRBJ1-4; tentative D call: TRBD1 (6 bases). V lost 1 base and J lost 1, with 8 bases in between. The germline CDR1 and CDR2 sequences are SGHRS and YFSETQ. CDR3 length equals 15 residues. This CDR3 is CASSLTRGTNEKLFF. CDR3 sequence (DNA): TGCGCCAGCAGCTTGACCAGGGGAACTAATGAAAAACTGTTTTTT. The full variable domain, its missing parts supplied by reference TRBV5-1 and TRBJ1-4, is KAGVTQTPRYLIKTRGQQVTLSCSPISGHRSVSWYQQTPGQGLQFLFEYFSETQRNKGNFPGRFSGRQFSNSRSEMNVSTLELGDSALYLCASSLTRGTNEKLFFGSGTQLSVL.

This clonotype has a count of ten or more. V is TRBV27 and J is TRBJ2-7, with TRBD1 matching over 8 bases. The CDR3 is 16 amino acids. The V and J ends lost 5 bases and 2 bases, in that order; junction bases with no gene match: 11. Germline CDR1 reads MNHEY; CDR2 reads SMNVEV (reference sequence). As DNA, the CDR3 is TGTGCCAGCAGTATCTTGGGACAGGAAGGGCCCTACGAGCAGTACTTC. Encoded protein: CASSILGQEGPYEQYF.

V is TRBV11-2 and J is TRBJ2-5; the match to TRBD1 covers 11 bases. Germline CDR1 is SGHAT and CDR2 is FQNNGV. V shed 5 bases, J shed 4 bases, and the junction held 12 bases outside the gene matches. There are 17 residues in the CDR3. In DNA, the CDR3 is TGTGCCAGCAGCCGGCACCCAGGGGGACAGGGGGGAGAGACCCAGTACTTC. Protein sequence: CASSRHPGGQGGETQYF.

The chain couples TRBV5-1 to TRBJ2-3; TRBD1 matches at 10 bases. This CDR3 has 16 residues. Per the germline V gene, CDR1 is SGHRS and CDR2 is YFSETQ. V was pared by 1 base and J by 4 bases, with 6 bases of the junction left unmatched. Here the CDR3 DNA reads TGCGCCAGCAGCTTGCGGGGACAGGGGCCGGCAGATACGCAGTATTTT. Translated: CASSLRGQGPADTQYF.

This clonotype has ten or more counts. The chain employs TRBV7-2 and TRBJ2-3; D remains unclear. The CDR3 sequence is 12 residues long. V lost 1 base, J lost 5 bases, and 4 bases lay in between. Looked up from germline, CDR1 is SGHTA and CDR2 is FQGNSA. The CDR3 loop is CASSLDLDTQYF. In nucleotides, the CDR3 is TGTGCCAGCAGCTTAGATTTAGATACGCAGTATTTT.